The 26 T cell receptor beta chains below were found in one sample sequenced in a study of cytomegalovirus exposure and HLA in healthy donors. Primers for the PCR totalled 60 Vbeta and 13 Jbeta. Using immunoSEQ multiplex PCR, the repertoire was profiled, and TCRdb retains in-frame clones only, with some absent. The table shows about 73,000 clones, with around 81% occurring only once. The sample comprised PBMCs. The receptors originated from a male donor in good health and CMV-seronegative.

This chain uses TRBV2 with TRBJ1-5, with D unresolved. Germline CDR1 reads SNHLY; CDR2 reads FYNNEI. V was pared by 2 bases and J by 4 bases, with 12 bases between. This CDR3 is built from 15 residues. The CDR3 spells CASSERLPGNQPQHF. Here the CDR3 DNA reads TGTGCCAGCAGTGAACGGCTTCCGGGAAATCAGCCCCAGCATTTT.

The rearrangement uses TRBV19 and TRBJ2-1, with 9 bases fitting TRBD2. After removal of 7 bases from V and 10 bases from J, the junction contained 8 bases not matched to a gene. The CDR3 spans 13 residues. In germline, CDR1 is LNHDA, CDR2 SQIVND (reference sequence). CDR3 coding DNA: TGTGCCAGTAAGGATAGCGGGGGACGGGAGCAGTTCTTC. Translation gives CASKDSGGREQFF. The whole variable domain, filled in from reference TRBV19 and TRBJ2-1, reads DGGITQSPKYLFRKEGQNVTLSCEQNLNHDAMYWYRQDPGQGLRLIYYSQIVNDFQKGDIAEGYSVSREKKESFPLTVTSAQKNPTAFYLCASKDSGGREQFFGPGTRLTVL.

This chain connects TRBV7-2 to TRBJ2-5; no clear D. The CDR3 spans 14 residues. Trimming pared 7 bases from V and 4 bases from J, leaving 16 bases between. The germline V gene has CDR1 SGHTA and CDR2 FQGNSA. The CDR3 sequence is CASTPTPLGETQYF. In DNA, the CDR3 is TGTGCCAGCACCCCGACACCTCTGGGAGAGACCCAGTACTTC.

The chain is built from TRBV9 and TRBJ1-2; 9 nucleotides line up with TRBD1. This CDR3 contains 18 residues. With 0 bases clipped from V and 0 bases from J, the junction kept 9 bases outside the gene matches. Germline V CDR1 and CDR2: SGDLS, YYNGEE. CDR3 loop: CASSVAGTGTNTNYGYTF. The DNA for the CDR3 is TGTGCCAGCAGCGTAGCCGGGACAGGGACAAATACTAACTATGGCTACACCTTC.

This chain links TRBV7-8 with TRBJ1-1; TRBD1 aligns across 8 bases. CDR1 is SGHVS, CDR2 FQNEAQ, per germline. V lost 5 bases to trimming and J lost 11 bases; unmatched junction nucleotides: 16. The CDR3 spans 15 residues. The CDR3 loop reads CASSRNPRDRWRAFF. The CDR3 DNA is TGTGCCAGCAGCCGCAACCCCCGGGACAGGTGGAGGGCTTTCTTT.

This chain links TRBV4-2 with TRBJ1-5, with D uncertain. CDR1 and CDR2 (germline): LGHNA, YNFKEQ. The CDR3 covers 19 residues. V shed 0 bases and J shed 2 bases, with 20 bases lying between them. CDR3 residues: CASSQEALGPGWGNQPQHF. In DNA form, the CDR3 reads TGTGCCAGCAGCCAAGAGGCCCTCGGCCCCGGGTGGGGCAATCAGCCCCAGCATTTT.

This chain connects TRBV5-4 to TRBJ2-5; 10 bases map to TRBD1. This CDR3 contains 16 residues. The V and J ends lost 4 bases and 2 bases, in that order; junction bases with no gene match: 8. CDR1 and CDR2 (germline): SGHNT, YYREEE (reference sequence). The CDR3: CASSPLGQGKQETQYF. The CDR3 bases are TGTGCCAGCAGCCCCTTGGGACAGGGGAAACAAGAGACCCAGTACTTC.

The chain links TRBV5-1 to TRBJ1-3; tentative D call: TRBD1 (6 bases). Looked up from germline, CDR1 is SGHRS and CDR2 is YFSETQ. The CDR3 contains 15 residues. Trimming removed 1 base from V and 4 bases from J, with 12 bases in between. The CDR3 coding sequence is TGCGCCAGCAGCTTGTATGGACAGCCAGGAAACACCATATATTTT. The encoded protein is CASSLYGQPGNTIYF.

Written as DNA, the CDR3 is TGTGCCAGCAGTGGAAAACTAGCGGAAAAAGAGACCCAGTACTTC. This translates into CASSGKLAEKETQYF. The chain combines TRBV6-5 with TRBJ2-5; 8 nucleotides agree with TRBD2. Germline loops: CDR1 MNHEY, CDR2 SVGAGI. Unmatched junction bases numbered 8, after V lost 5 bases and J lost 3 bases. This CDR3 spans 15 amino acids.

This clone showed up just a few times. The genes are TRBV12-5 and TRBJ1-2; no clear D gene. Between the trimmed V and J ends, which lost 0 bases and 4 bases, there was a span of 9 bases. The CDR3 spans 14 residues. From germline, CDR1 is LGHNT and CDR2 FRNRAP. The CDR3 is CASGLVPESYGYTF. The CDR3 nucleotides are TGTGCTAGTGGTTTGGTTCCCGAGAGCTATGGCTACACCTTC.

This clone has just one count. The rearrangement joins TRBV7-8 to TRBJ2-5; 8 nucleotides line up with TRBD2. The CDR3 sequence is 12 residues long. J gave up 7 bases and V 3 bases, and 1 base lay outside the gene matches. Germline CDR1 and CDR2: SGHVS and FQNEAQ. DNA for the CDR3: TGTGCCAGCAGCTTTCGGGGGGGGACCCAGTACTTC. This translates into CASSFRGGTQYF.

This clone came up once. The chain joins TRBV18 to TRBJ1-2, with 7 bases matching TRBD1. The CDR3 sequence is 13 residues long. Unmatched junction bases numbered 6, after V lost 5 bases and J lost 6 bases. CDR1 and CDR2 (germline): KGHSH, LQKENI. The CDR3 loop reads CASSYAGTDGYTF. The CDR3 nucleotides are TGTGCCAGCTCATACGCCGGGACAGATGGCTACACCTTC.

The chain combines TRBV30 with TRBJ1-1, with a weak D call TRBD1 (6 bases). In germline, CDR1 is GTSNPN, CDR2 SVGIG (reference sequence). Trimming shortened V by 0 bases and J by 5 bases, and 13 bases separated the two germline ends. The CDR3 contains 14 residues. The CDR3, as DNA: TGTGCCTGGAGTGTAGGGGGTCGGGTGACTGAAGCTTTCTTT. Translated, it gives CAWSVGGRVTEAFF.

V and J are TRBV5-6 and TRBJ2-5; D is ambiguous. Looked up from germline, CDR1 is SGHDT and CDR2 is YYEEEE. This CDR3 has 12 amino acids. Trimming left V 4 bases short and J 7 bases short, with 11 bases between. Written as DNA, the CDR3 is TGTGCCAGCAGCACTTACCCGGGGACCCAGTACTTC. Amino acid sequence: CASSTYPGTQYF.

This clone appeared a few times. The J gene is TRBJ2-3, the V gene TRBV6-1; D unresolved. V lost 1 base, J lost 9 bases, and 17 bases lay in between. CDR3 length: 15 amino acids. Germline V gene data show CDR1 as MNHNS and CDR2 as SASEGT. CDR3 loop: CASSEGVGGLGTQYF. Here the CDR3 DNA reads TGTGCCAGCAGTGAAGGGGTTGGCGGCCTCGGGACGCAGTATTTT.

The genes are TRBV18 and TRBJ2-1; no definite D call. Germline assignment: CDR1 KGHSH and CDR2 LQKENI. The CDR3 contains 11 residues. The V and J ends lost 3 bases and 9 bases respectively, with 6 bases between them. CDR3 coding DNA: TGTGCCAGCTCACCCCCGGGTGAGCAGTTCTTC. The encoded protein is CASSPPGEQFF.

This clone was recorded once. The V gene is TRBV7-9, the J gene TRBJ1-5; D is undetermined. The CDR3 totals 12 residues. Germline V gene sequence: CDR1 SEHNR, CDR2 FQNEAQ (reference sequence). Trimming stripped 2 bases from V and 5 bases from J, with 4 bases between. The CDR3 reads CASSLPDQPQHF. DNA of the CDR3: TGTGCCAGCAGCTTACCTGATCAGCCCCAGCATTTT. Variable domain in full (rest from reference TRBV7-9 and TRBJ1-5): DTGVSQNPRHKITKRGQNVTFRCDPISEHNRLYWYRQTLGQGPEFLTYFQNEAQLEKSRLLSDRFSAERPKGSFSTLEIQRTEQGDSAMYLCASSLPDQPQHFGDGTRLSIL.

The chain employs TRBV2 and TRBJ2-7; 7 nucleotides agree with TRBD2. This CDR3 region has 15 residues. Germline values: CDR1 SNHLY, CDR2 FYNNEI. The V segment lost 6 bases and the J segment 6 bases; nucleotides outside the gene matches: 14. As DNA, the CDR3 is TGTGCCAGCAGAAGAGGGGCGGGAGTCCTCTCCGAGCAGTACTTC. This codes for CASRRGAGVLSEQYF.

CDR3 residues: CASSYSYPDRDDEQYF. CDR3 DNA: TGTGCCAGCAGTTACTCCTACCCGGACAGGGACGACGAGCAGTACTTC. This rearrangement joins TRBV6-5 to TRBJ2-7; TRBD1 matches at 8 bases. This CDR3 is 16 amino acids long. The germline CDR1 and CDR2 sequences are MNHEY and SVGAGI. J lost 5 bases, V lost 0 bases, and 9 bases had no gene match.

This chain uses TRBV7-2 with TRBJ1-4; D possibly corresponds to TRBD1 (5 bases). The V end was cut by 5 bases, the J end by 2 bases, with 15 bases between. The germline V gene encodes CDR1 SGHTA and CDR2 FQGNSA. The length of the CDR3 is 16 residues. The CDR3 coding sequence is TGTGCCAGCAGCCCCTGGCGGGGCGCGACTAATGAAAAACTGTTTTTT. It specifies CASSPWRGATNEKLFF.

This chain links TRBV6-5 with TRBJ1-1; no clear D. Germline V lookup: CDR1 MNHEY, CDR2 SVGAGI. This CDR3 is 13 amino acids long. Trimming took off 6 bases at V and 0 bases at J, with 8 bases between the two ends. The CDR3 sequence is CASRREMNTEAFF. The DNA of the CDR3 is TGTGCCAGCAGAAGGGAGATGAACACTGAAGCTTTCTTT.

V is TRBV28 and J is TRBJ1-6; D possibly corresponds to TRBD1 (5 bases). Trimming shortened V by 3 bases and J by 0 bases, and 9 bases separated the two germline ends. Germline loops: CDR1 MDHEN, CDR2 SYDVKM. The CDR3 is 16 residues long. CDR3 coding DNA: TGTGCCAGCAGTTTGGATGGGGCCTCCTATAATTCACCCCTCCACTTT. Translated, it gives CASSLDGASYNSPLHF.

The CDR3 protein is CASSRGQGASTYEQYF. DNA of the CDR3: TGTGCCAGCAGTCGTGGACAGGGGGCCTCCACCTACGAGCAGTACTTC. The chain couples TRBV9 to TRBJ2-7, with 11 bases that match TRBD1. The junction had 9 bases not matched to a gene; V was cut back by 5 bases and J by 2 bases. Germline assignment: CDR1 SGDLS and CDR2 YYNGEE. The CDR3 runs to 16 residues.

The J gene is TRBJ2-7, the V gene TRBV7-8, with 10 bases that match TRBD2. Per the germline V gene, CDR1 is SGHVS and CDR2 is FQNEAQ. V shed 1 base, J shed 3 bases, and the junction held 3 bases outside the gene matches. This CDR3 has 15 amino acids. Here the CDR3 DNA reads TGTGCCAGCAGCTTAGACGGACTAGCGGACTACGAGCAGTACTTC. It yields the protein CASSLDGLADYEQYF.

The chain is built from TRBV4-3 and TRBJ2-2; D not certain. With 1 base removed from V and 7 bases from J, the gap between germline ends came to 7 bases. The germline V gene has CDR1 LGHNA and CDR2 YSLEER. This CDR3 is built from 13 residues. The CDR3 DNA reads TGCGCCAGCAGCCAAGCGACTCTCGGGGAGCTGTTTTTT. Its protein product is CASSQATLGELFF.

V gene TRBV9 combines with J gene TRBJ2-7, with D possibly being TRBD1 (7 bases). The CDR3 runs to 14 residues. V was shortened by 0 bases and J by 8 bases, with 15 bases between the two germline ends. Germline V CDR1 and CDR2: SGDLS, YYNGEE. As DNA, the CDR3 is TGTGCCAGCAGCGTAGCAGTTGGAGGGGGCCAGCAGTACTTC. Translated: CASSVAVGGGQQYF.